This T cell receptor beta chain comes out of a study of shared clonotypes between healthy human individuals (dated by TCRdb to the early 2020s). Regarding the complete study: The cohort included three men and a couple of women between 18 and 49 years of age. To estimate repertoire size and how much clonotypes are shared between individuals, the study performed deep sequencing of blood TCR repertoires from a handful of healthy adults. Different laboratories and diverse techniques were used to prepare libraries and sequence TCR repertoires, to increase sequencing depth and limit assay-specific biases. Per donor, leukapheresis produced somewhere between about 0.94 and 10 billion PBMCs.

The donors were healthy, HIV-negative adults with no recently reported acute infections or vaccinations. Every donor was a Caucasian adult living in Nashville, Tennessee, USA. In the unsorted samples, tens of millions of PBMCs were counted, and genomic DNA was extracted using the QIAamp DNA Blood Mini kit. Blood was obtained by leukapheresis, after which PBMCs were separated by Ficoll-Histopaque density gradient centrifugation and cryopreserved in liquid nitrogen vapor phase. Study-wide findings and limitations: The small number of donors limited the genetic and exposure-history diversity represented. Sampling was restricted to blood, and TCR repertoires in tissues likely differ from the TCR repertoires found in blood. Pairwise subsampling led to the expectation that sequencing depth would affect the degree of clonotype sharing among donors.

Using the deep immunoSEQ assay, multiplex PCR amplified TCR CDR3 regions from genomic DNA. Genomic DNA extracted from each cell subset was distributed evenly over all wells of several immunoSEQ 96-well plates, and each plate served as one replicate. For unsorted PBMC, roughly 0.3 ug genomic DNA, equal to 30,000 or so T cell genomes, was loaded into each replicate PCR. Unsorted PBMC genomic DNA was sequenced across ten immunoSEQ deep assay plates. Purified libraries were quantified with a Qubit 3.0 fluorometer, sized on a Bioanalyzer 2100, and re-quantified with the KAPA Library Quantification kit. Each immunoSEQ 96-well plate was sequenced on its own single-read 150-cycle Illumina NextSeq 550 flow cell. As for how the authors treated the data: Because the immunoSEQ output held only junctional sequences and lacked quality scores, the filtering could not match the filtering applied to full-length reads. To assign V/J genes and CDR3, sequences were annotated against IMGT germline references using PyIR, a Python wrapper for IgBLAST v1.9. Reads were removed for weak V/J assignments (E-value above 1e-6), missing CDR3, stop codons, out-of-frame junctions, or ambiguous translated residues. V3J clonotypes were defined by identical inferred V gene, J gene, and CDR3 amino acid sequence. Percentage overlap between repertoires was computed as shared unique clonotypes divided by the size of the smaller repertoire. RTK rarefaction, the Chao1 estimator, and Recon v2.1 estimates of unobserved clonotypes were used to assess repertoire richness. TCRdb re-hosts the immuneACCESS table, in-frame sequences only. Its copies lack some clones; in the studies checked, an unresolved V gene accounts for under half of them, and the cause for the rest is not known. For V, J and clone size, that table is used; D and trimming come from the DNA. This sample holds some 500,000 clones; 65% to 80% were observed only once. 10% to 15% of the sample rests with the top ten.

Details on this clone: Its antigen remains unidentified. No qualities accompany the bases; no much larger clone lies one base away.

The TCR comes from a woman in her thirties or forties in good health. Some clones in this sample may be carry-over from other donors' samples. Sequencing input: PBMCs.

The CDR3 reads as follows: CASGTSGTYEQYF. The nucleotides are TGTGCCAGCGGGACTAGCGGTACCTACGAGCAGTACTTC. This sequence uses TRBV6-1 and TRBJ2-7; the junction holds 11 bases that match TRBD2. The germline V gene yields MNHNS for CDR1 and SASEGT for CDR2. V ends up 8 bases short and J 2 bases short, with an unmatched junction base count of 2. The CDR3, from cysteine to phenylalanine, totals 13 residues. Only the CDR3 region is kept as DNA, spanning 39 bases read in frame from base 1.